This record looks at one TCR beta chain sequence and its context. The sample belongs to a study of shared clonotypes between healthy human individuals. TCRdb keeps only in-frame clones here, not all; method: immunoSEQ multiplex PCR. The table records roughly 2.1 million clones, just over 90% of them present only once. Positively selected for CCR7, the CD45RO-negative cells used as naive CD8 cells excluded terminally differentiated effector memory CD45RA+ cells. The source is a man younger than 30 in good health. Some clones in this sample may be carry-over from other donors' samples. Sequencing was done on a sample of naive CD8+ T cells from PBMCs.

The CDR3 DNA reads as TGTGCCAGACCCCCCAGCGGGAGCTCCTACAATGAGCAGTTCTTC. Translation: CARPPSGSSYNEQFF. V and J are TRBV7-5 and TRBJ2-1; TRBD2, the table's D call, lacks a check against the DNA. TRBV7-5 is labeled a pseudogene. This CDR3 comprises 15 residues.